The entry below describes one T cell receptor beta chain. The sample holds a few counts of this clonotype. The target of this receptor is not known. Base qualities are not provided; no much larger clone lies one nucleotide away. From the cysteine through the phenylalanine, the CDR3 covers 13 amino acids. Of all the DNA, just the CDR3 is kept, 39 bases in frame from base 1. V and J are truncated by 6 bases and 2 bases respectively, leaving an intervening sequence of 10 bases. CDR1 and CDR2 are read off the germline V gene (reference sequence) as MNHNY and SVGAGI. This sample was included in a study of T-cell memory formation after mild COVID-19 (dated by TCRdb to the early 2020s). About the study as a whole: Most TCR sequence clusters were specific to one of the two donors. In two donors, T-cell clones that expanded and contracted after mild COVID-19 were followed by sequencing TCRalpha and TCRbeta repertoires longitudinally. The cohort was made up of two young adult volunteers, one female and one male, who were previously healthy. Here is what the overall study found, with its caveats: Contracting CD4+ clones turned up mainly in the CM and EM memory subsets, whereas EMRA was where CD8+ clones were enriched. The second-wave clones that peaked on day 37 were not confirmed to be SARS-CoV-2 specific. Some responding clones were detected in pre-infection memory, suggesting pre-existing cross-reactive memory T cells joined the SARS-CoV-2 response. Clones that contracted from day 15 to 85 showed balanced CD4/CD8 phenotypes, whereas a second wave of clones that expanded from day 15 to 37 leaned towards CD4+. Only a couple of mild cases were covered by the study, and larger cohorts that include severe cases with pre-infection samples were considered necessary.

Ficoll-Paque density gradient centrifugation was the method used to isolate PBMCs. Sequencing relied on an Illumina NovaSeq 6000. TCRalpha and TCRbeta cDNA libraries were built by 5'RACE with constant-segment primers, adding sample barcodes and unique molecular identifiers. Trizol reagent was used to extract RNA from every sample. Libraries were amplified in two PCR steps, with a second sample barcode and Illumina TruSeq adapters added in the second step. Libraries were sequenced on an Illumina NovaSeq with 2 x 150 bp paired-end reads. The study's processing was this. Reads were demultiplexed and collapsed into UMI-guided consensus sequences with migec v1.2.7. Using mixcr v2.1.11, UMI consensuses were aligned to TRA and TRB V and J templates and then assembled into clonotypes. Clonotypes were classified as expanded or contracted when called significant by both edgeR and NoisET, with noise models trained on biological replicates. For edgeR calls, a false discovery rate-adjusted p below 0.01 and a log2 fold-change threshold of 1 were applied. As an exploratory analysis of dynamics, PCA with hierarchical clustering was applied to max-normalized trajectories of the 1000 most abundant clonotypes. Separately sequenced CD4+ and CD8+ repertoires were used to assign the CD4 or CD8 phenotype of responding clones. TCRdb reprocessing: public reads trimmed at Q25 with fastp, clones called with MiXCR, in-frame beta chains kept. Rows with one shared CDR3 protein collapse into an entry with the most common genes and DNA. These V and J calls are TCRdb output, not the study's own analysis. The sample data list about 350,000 distinct CDR3 sequences, and around 15% of these were observed just once. Of the sample, over 20% falls within the top ten clones.

This receptor chain uses TRBV6-6 and TRBJ1-2, with the D segment identity uncertain. The sequence came from a man between 18 and 35 years old who had mild COVID-19 (a few samples of this study predate the infection). The sample titles of this study are shuffled in the database, so cell type and time point are left out; the donor was told from shared clones. Material for sequencing was PBMCs or a T cell subset sorted from them (not recorded which). The sequenced DNA: TGTGCCAGCAGCCGCCACAGAAACTATGGCTACACCTTC. Its translation is CASSRHRNYGYTF.